A single sample gave rise to the 31 T cell receptor beta chains below, sequenced in a study of technical replicates of blood from a few donors. Generated by immunoSEQ multiplex PCR, the TCRdb table keeps only in-frame clones and is missing some. The sample yields about 63,000 clones, around 87% seen once. Sequenced material: PBMCs. These receptors all come from a human donor in good health. Some clones in this sample may be carry-over from other donors' samples.

The rearrangement links TRBV7-9 to TRBJ2-7; D is perhaps TRBD1 (6 bases). The CDR3 is 15 amino acids. Germline-derived CDR1 and CDR2 are SEHNR and FQNEAQ (reference sequence). The V end lost 5 bases, the J end lost 2 bases, and 16 bases lay between the germline ends. As DNA, the CDR3 is TGTGCCAGCAGCCCGGTTCTGGGGGACACCTACGAGCAGTACTTC. Its translation: CASSPVLGDTYEQYF.

This chain joins TRBV5-4 and TRBJ2-3, with D possibly being TRBD2 (6 bases). Germline V gives CDR1 SGHNT, CDR2 YYREEE (reference sequence). V lost 4 bases, J lost 3 bases, and 15 bases lay in between. The CDR3 sequence is 15 residues long. CDR3 DNA: TGTGCCAGCAGCCCCCAAGGTGGGGGGACAGATACGCAGTATTTT. It specifies CASSPQGGGTDTQYF.

The V and J genes are TRBV6-1 and TRBJ1-5; D possibly corresponds to TRBD1 (6 bases). Germline CDR1 reads MNHNS; CDR2 reads SASEGT. The CDR3 is made up of 14 amino acids. V was shortened by 7 bases and J by 7 bases, with 17 bases between the two germline ends. In nucleotides, the CDR3 is TGTGCCAGCACTGGGCTGAGGGGGGGACAGCCCCAGCATTTT. This translates into CASTGLRGGQPQHF.

This chain connects TRBV30 to TRBJ2-1; D is unresolved. Germline V gene lookup returns CDR1 GTSNPN and CDR2 SVGIG (reference sequence). Trimming removed 2 bases at V and 4 bases at J, with 18 bases between. The CDR3 covers 16 residues. The CDR3 loop is CAWSKVTAATYNEQFF. In nucleotides, the CDR3 is TGTGCCTGGAGTAAAGTAACGGCGGCGACTTACAATGAGCAGTTCTTC.

V usage is TRBV14 and J usage is TRBJ1-4; possible D gene TRBD1, 5 bases. The CDR3 has 17 residues. Germline loops: CDR1 SGHDN, CDR2 FVKESK. V was shortened by 0 bases and J by 4 bases, with 15 bases between the two germline ends. The CDR3 coding sequence is TGTGCCAGCAGCCAAGATTTCGCAAAGACAGTTAATGAAAAACTGTTTTTT. Protein product: CASSQDFAKTVNEKLFF.

The V and J genes are TRBV9 and TRBJ2-7, with D possibly matching TRBD1 (6 bases). The CDR3 spans 14 residues. Germline V gene data show CDR1 as SGDLS and CDR2 as YYNGEE. Deletions cut 4 bases from V and 5 bases from J, with 16 bases between. The CDR3 loop reads CASSLTGTSNEQYF. The CDR3 bases are TGTGCCAGCAGCCTCACCGGGACATCAAACGAGCAGTACTTC. The whole variable domain, filled in from reference TRBV9 and TRBJ2-7, reads DSGVTQTPKHLITATGQRVTLRCSPRSGDLSVYWYQQSLDQGLQFLIQYYNGEERAKGNILERFSAQQFPDLHSELNLSSLELGDSALYFCASSLTGTSNEQYFGPGTRLTVT.

This chain connects TRBV27 to TRBJ2-7; 8 nucleotides match TRBD2. From germline, CDR1 is MNHEY and CDR2 SMNVEV (reference sequence). V was pared by 6 bases and J by 6 bases, with 13 bases of the junction left unmatched. The CDR3 is 15 residues long. The CDR3 loop is CASSGKGLVRAEQYF. CDR3 nucleotides: TGTGCCAGCAGCGGGAAGGGACTAGTCAGGGCCGAGCAGTACTTC.

The V gene is TRBV10-2, the J gene TRBJ2-5, with a possible D match to TRBD2 (7 bases). V was trimmed by 7 bases and J by 2 bases, leaving 14 bases between them. Germline-derived CDR1 and CDR2 are WSHSY and SAAADI. This CDR3 contains 14 residues. CDR3 nucleotides: TGCGCCAGCATGAAGGCGGGGGCTCAAGAGACCCAGTACTTC. Amino acid sequence: CASMKAGAQETQYF.

This clone was detected a few times. The chain uses TRBV9 and TRBJ2-7; possible D gene TRBD2, 6 bases. This CDR3 contains 14 residues. Germline CDR1 SGDLS, CDR2 YYNGEE. The germline V and J ends were trimmed by 1 base and 7 bases, with 15 bases remaining between them. CDR3 bases: TGTGCCAGCAGCGTATATGGAGGGCCCGGGGAGCAGTACTTC. This encodes CASSVYGGPGEQYF.

V usage is TRBV7-6 and J usage is TRBJ2-1, with D tentatively TRBD1 (5 bases). Germline V CDR1 and CDR2: SGHVS, FNYEAQ. The CDR3 is 14 amino acids. V was shortened by 1 base and J by 8 bases, with 12 bases between the two germline ends. CDR3 sequence: CASSLGPGYDEQFF. Written as DNA, the CDR3 is TGTGCCAGCAGCTTAGGTCCAGGGTACGATGAGCAGTTCTTC.

This chain joins TRBV11-2 and TRBJ2-5, with 7 bases lining up with TRBD2. Germline V gene lookup returns CDR1 SGHAT and CDR2 FQNNGV. Trimming cost V 5 bases and J 5 bases; bases outside gene matches: 11. The CDR3 length is 15 residues. CDR3 residues: CASSPWTRSGETQYF. For the CDR3, the DNA is TGTGCCAGCAGCCCGTGGACTAGATCAGGGGAGACCCAGTACTTC. Full variable domain (outside the CDR3, taken from reference TRBV11-2 and TRBJ2-5): EAGVAQSPRYKIIEKRQSVAFWCNPISGHATLYWYQQILGQGPKLLIQFQNNGVVDDSQLPKDRFSAERLKGVDSTLKIQPAKLEDSAVYLCASSPWTRSGETQYFGPGTRLLVL.

J is TRBJ2-7 and V is TRBV18; 8 bases are a match to TRBD1. J gave up 3 bases and V 3 bases, and 4 bases lay outside the gene matches. Germline V gives CDR1 KGHSH, CDR2 LQKENI. The CDR3 sequence is 14 residues long. This CDR3 reads CASSPGRGHYEQYF. The CDR3 nucleotides read TGTGCCAGCTCACCTGGCAGGGGGCACTACGAGCAGTACTTC.

The rearrangement uses TRBV6-5 and TRBJ2-7; D is possibly TRBD2 (6 bases). Trimming stripped 6 bases from V and 0 bases from J, with 15 bases between. The CDR3 runs 15 residues. CDR1 is MNHEY, CDR2 SVGAGI, per germline. The CDR3 coding sequence is TGTGCCAGCAGGAGGTTCTCGACTAGCTCCTACGAGCAGTACTTC. This encodes CASRRFSTSSYEQYF.

The chain carries TRBV6-5 and TRBJ1-1; TRBD1 matches at 9 bases. The CDR3 is made up of 14 amino acids. With 6 bases clipped from V and 4 bases from J, the junction kept 6 bases outside the gene matches. The germline V gene has CDR1 MNHEY and CDR2 SVGAGI. The CDR3 nucleotides are TGTGCCAGCAGACCGACAGGGGGTTTCACTGAAGCTTTCTTT. Protein sequence: CASRPTGGFTEAFF.

This clone was seen once. J is TRBJ1-1 and V is TRBV6-1; 8 positions agree with TRBD1. Trimming at V came to 8 bases and at J to 8 bases, leaving 13 bases not matched to a gene. The CDR3 covers 14 residues. Germline CDR1 is MNHNS and CDR2 is SASEGT. CDR3: CASLLTGVSGEAFF. In nucleotides, the CDR3 is TGTGCCAGCCTCCTGACAGGGGTGAGTGGAGAAGCTTTCTTT.

The chain combines TRBV9 with TRBJ2-1; TRBD2 matches 14 bases. Unmatched junction bases numbered 7, after V lost 4 bases and J lost 7 bases. There are 16 residues in the CDR3. Germline V gene lookup returns CDR1 SGDLS and CDR2 YYNGEE. CDR3 in amino acids: CASSSPTSGGDNEQFF. The CDR3 nucleotides are TGTGCCAGCAGCTCGCCGACTAGCGGGGGGGATAATGAGCAGTTCTTC.

The rearrangement joins TRBV27 to TRBJ2-1; 7 bases are a match to TRBD1. Germline CDR1 and CDR2: MNHEY and SMNVEV (reference sequence). V was clipped by 0 bases and J by 0 bases; unmatched bases: 2. There are 16 residues in the CDR3. The CDR3 DNA reads as TGTGCCAGCAGTTTATCACAGGGGTCCTCCTACAATGAGCAGTTCTTC. This encodes CASSLSQGSSYNEQFF.

The chain carries TRBV5-6 and TRBJ1-1; possibly TRBD1 for D (5 bases). V lost 1 base, J lost 1 base, and 14 bases lay in between. Looked up from germline, CDR1 is SGHDT and CDR2 is YYEEEE. The CDR3 length is 16 residues. In DNA, the CDR3 is TGTGCCAGCAGCTTGCAGGGAAGGGGTAAGAACACTGAAGCTTTCTTT. It codes for CASSLQGRGKNTEAFF.

The chain joins TRBV25-1 to TRBJ1-1; no definite D call. The V gene lost 7 bases and the J gene lost 1 base, with 19 bases spanning the gap. CDR1 and CDR2 from the germline V gene are MGHDK and SYGVNS. The CDR3 spans 16 residues. CDR3 in DNA: TGTGCCAGCAAATCTACGGGAGCGGTTGAGAACACTGAAGCTTTCTTT. It specifies CASKSTGAVENTEAFF.

The CDR3 DNA sequence: TGCGCCAGCAGCCAAGCTGTCGGCGGGAGGGTATACGAGCAGTACTTC. Protein product: CASSQAVGGRVYEQYF. The chain recombines TRBV4-1 with TRBJ2-7; 9 bases are shared with TRBD2. Germline trimming cut 1 base from V and 4 bases from J; bases unmatched to any gene: 8. Germline V gene lookup returns CDR1 MGHRA and CDR2 YSYEKL. The CDR3 has 16 residues.

The rearrangement links TRBV29-1 to TRBJ1-3; a weak D match, TRBD1 (5 bases). Trimming removed 5 bases from V and 2 bases from J, with 10 bases in between. This CDR3 region has 13 residues. The germline gives CDR1 SQVTM, CDR2 ANQGSEA. In DNA, the CDR3 is TGCAGCGTTCAGGGTTCGGCTGGAAACACCATATATTTT. As protein: CSVQGSAGNTIYF.

This rearrangement joins TRBV29-1 to TRBJ2-3, with a weak D call TRBD2 (5 bases). V lost 3 bases to trimming and J lost 0 bases, with 16 bases between them. The CDR3 length is 16 residues. Germline V gene sequence: CDR1 SQVTM, CDR2 ANQGSEA. CDR3 DNA sequence: TGCAGCGTTGACGGGCGGGTTCAGACTAGCACAGATACGCAGTATTTT. This encodes CSVDGRVQTSTDTQYF.

This rearrangement joins TRBV5-4 to TRBJ2-2, with 8 bases fitting TRBD2. With 4 bases clipped from V and 5 bases from J, the junction kept 10 bases outside the gene matches. This CDR3 is 16 amino acids long. Germline V gives CDR1 SGHNT, CDR2 YYREEE (reference sequence). The CDR3 loop reads CASSAGRAFGTGELFF. In DNA form, the CDR3 reads TGTGCCAGCAGCGCCGGGAGGGCCTTCGGGACCGGGGAGCTGTTTTTT.

This sequence joins TRBV2 and TRBJ2-1, with 8 positions matching TRBD2. Germline CDR1 and CDR2: SNHLY and FYNNEI. The junction had 2 bases not matched to a gene; V was cut back by 2 bases and J by 2 bases. The CDR3 totals 15 residues. CDR3 DNA sequence: TGTGCCAGCAGTGAAAGCGGGAGCCCCTACAATGAGCAGTTCTTC. Translated: CASSESGSPYNEQFF. The whole variable domain, remainder taken from reference TRBV2 and TRBJ2-1, is EPEVTQTPSHQVTQMGQEVILRCVPISNHLYFYWYRQILGQKVEFLVSFYNNEISEKSEIFDDQFSVERPDGSNFTLKIRSTKLEDSAMYFCASSESGSPYNEQFFGPGTRLTVL.

The chain links TRBV7-9 to TRBJ1-2, with a weak D call TRBD1 (5 bases). This CDR3 has 12 amino acids. V shed 5 bases and J shed 13 bases, with 17 bases lying between them. The germline gives CDR1 SEHNR, CDR2 FQNEAQ (reference sequence). Here the CDR3 DNA reads TGTGCCAGCAGCCGGGGACTTACGGAATGCACCTTC. Translating gives CASSRGLTECTF.

The CDR3 DNA follows: TGTGCCAGCAGCTTGTTGCTGGGGGGCTACGAGCAGTACTTC. It translates to CASSLLLGGYEQYF. This chain joins TRBV5-5 and TRBJ2-7, with D tentatively TRBD2 (6 bases). Germline CDR1 SGHKS, CDR2 YYEKEE (reference sequence). CDR3 length: 14 amino acids. Trimming shortened V by 1 base and J by 3 bases, and 11 bases separated the two germline ends.

This chain connects TRBV4-1 to TRBJ2-1; 11 bases align to TRBD2. J was trimmed by 5 bases and V by 3 bases; bases with no gene match: 6. This CDR3 comprises 16 residues. Germline lookup yields CDR1 MGHRA and CDR2 YSYEKL. The CDR3 nucleotides are TGCGCCAGCAGCCAGGGGACTAGCGGAATACACAATGAGCAGTTCTTC. It is translated as CASSQGTSGIHNEQFF.

CDR3 sequence: CASSYNREHEQYF. The CDR3 bases are TGTGCCAGCAGTTACAATCGGGAACACGAGCAGTACTTC. The V and J genes are TRBV6-5 and TRBJ2-7, with D perhaps TRBD2 (5 bases). This CDR3 spans 13 amino acids. From germline, CDR1 is MNHEY and CDR2 SVGAGI. V lost 2 bases and J lost 5, with 10 bases in between.

The DNA of the CDR3 is TGTGCCAGCAGCACCCGACAGGGTTTAGGCACCGGGGAGCTGTTTTTT. It translates to CASSTRQGLGTGELFF. The chain carries TRBV7-9 and TRBJ2-2, with 7 bases fitting TRBD1. Germline V gene data show CDR1 as SEHNR and CDR2 as FQNEAQ (reference sequence). V lost 5 bases and J lost 4; bases outside the gene matches: 10. The CDR3 consists of 16 residues.

This chain connects TRBV10-3 to TRBJ2-7; 16 nucleotides match TRBD2. V shed 9 bases and J 2 bases; nucleotides not matched to a gene: 13. Germline V gene data show CDR1 as ENHRY and CDR2 as SYGVKD. The CDR3 length is 18 residues. The CDR3 DNA reads TGTGCCATTTCTCAGGGGACTAGCGGGAGGGGGAGGGCCTACGAGCAGTACTTC. This codes for CAISQGTSGRGRAYEQYF.

The chain carries TRBV7-6 and TRBJ2-1, with 8 nucleotides matching TRBD1. V was clipped by 6 bases and J by 7 bases; unmatched bases: 8. Germline V gene sequence: CDR1 SGHVS, CDR2 FNYEAQ. The CDR3 sequence is 14 residues long. In DNA, the CDR3 is TGTGCCAGCAGTACCCAGGACAGGGTAAATGAGCAGTTCTTC. Its protein product is CASSTQDRVNEQFF.